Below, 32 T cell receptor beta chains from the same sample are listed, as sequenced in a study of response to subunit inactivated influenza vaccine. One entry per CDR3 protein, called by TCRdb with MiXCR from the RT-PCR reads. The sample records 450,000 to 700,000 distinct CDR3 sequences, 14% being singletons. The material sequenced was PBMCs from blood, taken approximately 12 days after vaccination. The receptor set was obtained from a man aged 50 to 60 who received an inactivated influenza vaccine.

The CDR3 loop is CSARDLRGTGELFF. CDR3 nucleotide sequence: TGCAGTGCTAGAGATTTGCGGGGCACCGGGGAGCTGTTTTTT. The chain links TRBV20-1 to TRBJ2-2; D is possibly TRBD2 (6 bases). V lost 0 bases and J lost 4, with 9 bases in between. The germline V gene encodes CDR1 DFQATT and CDR2 SNEGSKA (reference sequence). The length of the CDR3 is 14 residues.

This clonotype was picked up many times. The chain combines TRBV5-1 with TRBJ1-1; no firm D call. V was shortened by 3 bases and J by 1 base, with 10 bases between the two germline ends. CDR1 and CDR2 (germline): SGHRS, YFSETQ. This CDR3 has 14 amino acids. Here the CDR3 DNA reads TGCGCCAGCAGCTCCGGTATGGAGAACACTGAAGCTTTCTTT. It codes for CASSSGMENTEAFF. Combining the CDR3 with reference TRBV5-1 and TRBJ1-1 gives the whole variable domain KAGVTQTPRYLIKTRGQQVTLSCSPISGHRSVSWYQQTPGQGLQFLFEYFSETQRNKGNFPGRFSGRQFSNSRSEMNVSTLELGDSALYLCASSSGMENTEAFFGQGTRLTVV.

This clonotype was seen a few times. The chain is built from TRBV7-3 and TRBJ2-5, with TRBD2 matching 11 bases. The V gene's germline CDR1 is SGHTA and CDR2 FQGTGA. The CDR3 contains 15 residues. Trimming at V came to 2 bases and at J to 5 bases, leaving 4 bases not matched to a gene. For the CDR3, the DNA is TGTGCCAGCAGCTTACTAGCGGGAGGTTATGAGACCCAGTACTTC. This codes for CASSLLAGGYETQYF.

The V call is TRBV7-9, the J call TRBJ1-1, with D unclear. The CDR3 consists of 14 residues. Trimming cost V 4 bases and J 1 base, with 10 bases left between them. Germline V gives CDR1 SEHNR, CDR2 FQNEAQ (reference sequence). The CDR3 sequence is CASSSQAENTEAFF. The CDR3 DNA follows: TGTGCCAGCAGCTCCCAAGCAGAGAACACTGAAGCTTTCTTT.

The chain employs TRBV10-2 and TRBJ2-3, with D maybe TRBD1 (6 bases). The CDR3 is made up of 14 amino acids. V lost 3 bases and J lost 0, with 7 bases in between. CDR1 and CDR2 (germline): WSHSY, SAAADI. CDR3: CASSDGQSTDTQYF. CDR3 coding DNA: TGCGCCAGCAGTGATGGACAGAGCACAGATACGCAGTATTTT.

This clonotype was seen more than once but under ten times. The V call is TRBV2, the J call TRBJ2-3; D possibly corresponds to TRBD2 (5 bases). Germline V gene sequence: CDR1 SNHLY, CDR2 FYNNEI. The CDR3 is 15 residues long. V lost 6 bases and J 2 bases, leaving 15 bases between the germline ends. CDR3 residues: CASRNSPTNTDTQYF. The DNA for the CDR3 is TGTGCCAGCAGAAACTCTCCGACTAACACAGATACGCAGTATTTT.

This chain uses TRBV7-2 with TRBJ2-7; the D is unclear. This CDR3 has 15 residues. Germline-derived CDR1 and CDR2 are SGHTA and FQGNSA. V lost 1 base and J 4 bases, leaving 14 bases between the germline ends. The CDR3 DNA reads TGTGCCAGCAGCTTAGATCTGAACACGATGTACGAGCAGTACTTC. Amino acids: CASSLDLNTMYEQYF.

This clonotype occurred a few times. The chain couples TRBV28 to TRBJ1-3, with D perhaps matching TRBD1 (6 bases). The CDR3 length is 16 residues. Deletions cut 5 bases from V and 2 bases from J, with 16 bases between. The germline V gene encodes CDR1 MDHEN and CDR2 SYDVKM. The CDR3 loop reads CASSPYKQGTGNTIYF. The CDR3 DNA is TGTGCCAGCAGTCCTTATAAACAGGGTACTGGAAACACCATATATTTT.

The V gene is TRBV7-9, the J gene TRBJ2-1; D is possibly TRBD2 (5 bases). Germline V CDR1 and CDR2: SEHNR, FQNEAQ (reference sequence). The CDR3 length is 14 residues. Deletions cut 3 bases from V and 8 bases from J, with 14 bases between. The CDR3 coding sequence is TGTGCCAGCAGCTTGACGGGGAAAGACGATGAGCAGTTCTTC. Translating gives CASSLTGKDDEQFF.

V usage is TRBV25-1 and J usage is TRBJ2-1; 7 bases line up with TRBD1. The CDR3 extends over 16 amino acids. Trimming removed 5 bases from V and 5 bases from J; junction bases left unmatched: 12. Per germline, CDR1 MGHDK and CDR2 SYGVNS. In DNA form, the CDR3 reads TGTGCCAGCAGTTTTGGCAGGGGGACGCAGAACAATGAGCAGTTCTTC. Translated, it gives CASSFGRGTQNNEQFF.

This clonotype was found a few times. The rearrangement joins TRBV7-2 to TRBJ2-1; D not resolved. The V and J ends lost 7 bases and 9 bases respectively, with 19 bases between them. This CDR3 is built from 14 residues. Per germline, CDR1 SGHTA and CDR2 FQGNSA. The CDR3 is CASTLDLVMGEQFF. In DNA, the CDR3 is TGTGCCAGCACCCTAGATTTAGTTATGGGTGAGCAGTTCTTC.

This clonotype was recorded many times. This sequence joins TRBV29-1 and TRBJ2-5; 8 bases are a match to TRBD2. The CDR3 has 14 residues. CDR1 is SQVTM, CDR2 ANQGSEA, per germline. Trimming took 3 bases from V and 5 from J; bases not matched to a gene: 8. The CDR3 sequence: CSVEAGTRGETQYF. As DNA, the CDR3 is TGCAGCGTTGAGGCCGGGACTAGAGGGGAGACCCAGTACTTC.

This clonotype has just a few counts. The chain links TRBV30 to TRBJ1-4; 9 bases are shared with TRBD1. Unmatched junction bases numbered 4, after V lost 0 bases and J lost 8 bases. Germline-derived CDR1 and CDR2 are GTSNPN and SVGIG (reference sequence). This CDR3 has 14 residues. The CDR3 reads CAWSVQGAVEKLFF. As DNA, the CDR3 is TGTGCCTGGAGTGTACAGGGGGCGGTGGAAAAACTGTTTTTT.

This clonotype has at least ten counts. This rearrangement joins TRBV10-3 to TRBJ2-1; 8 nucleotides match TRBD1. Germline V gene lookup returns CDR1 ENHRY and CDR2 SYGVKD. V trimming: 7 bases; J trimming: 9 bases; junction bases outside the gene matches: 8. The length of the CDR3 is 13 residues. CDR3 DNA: TGTGCCATCAACCAGGGGGCCGGAGCTGAGCAGTTCTTC. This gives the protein CAINQGAGAEQFF.

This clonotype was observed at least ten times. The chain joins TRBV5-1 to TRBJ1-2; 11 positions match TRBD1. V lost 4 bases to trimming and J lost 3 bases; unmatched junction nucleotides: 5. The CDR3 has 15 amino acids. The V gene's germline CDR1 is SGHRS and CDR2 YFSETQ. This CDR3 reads CASSPGQGAYYGYTF. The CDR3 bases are TGCGCCAGCAGCCCTGGACAGGGGGCTTACTATGGCTACACCTTC.

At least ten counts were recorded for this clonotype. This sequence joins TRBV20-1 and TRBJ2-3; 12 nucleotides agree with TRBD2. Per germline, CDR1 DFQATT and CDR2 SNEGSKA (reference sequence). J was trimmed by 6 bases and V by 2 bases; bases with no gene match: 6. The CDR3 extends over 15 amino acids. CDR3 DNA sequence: TGCAGTGCTAGAAGGACTAGCGGGGCCCCCGATACGCAGTATTTT. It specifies CSARRTSGAPDTQYF.

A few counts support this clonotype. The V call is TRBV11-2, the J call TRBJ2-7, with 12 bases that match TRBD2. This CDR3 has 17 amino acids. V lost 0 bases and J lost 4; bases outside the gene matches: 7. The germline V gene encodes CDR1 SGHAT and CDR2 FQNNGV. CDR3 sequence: CASSLDRASGGAYEQYF. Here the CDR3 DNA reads TGTGCCAGCAGCTTAGACCGGGCTAGCGGGGGGGCTTACGAGCAGTACTTC.

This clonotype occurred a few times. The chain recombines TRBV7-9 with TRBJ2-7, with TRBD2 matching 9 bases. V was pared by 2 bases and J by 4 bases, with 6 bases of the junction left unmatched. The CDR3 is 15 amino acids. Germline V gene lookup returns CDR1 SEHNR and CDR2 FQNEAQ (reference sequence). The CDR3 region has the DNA TGTGCCAGCAGCTTAACAGCGGGAGGCGAGTACGAGCAGTACTTC. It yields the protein CASSLTAGGEYEQYF. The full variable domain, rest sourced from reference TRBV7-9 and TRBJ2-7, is DTGVSQNPRHKITKRGQNVTFRCDPISEHNRLYWYRQTLGQGPEFLTYFQNEAQLEKSRLLSDRFSAERPKGSFSTLEIQRTEQGDSAMYLCASSLTAGGEYEQYFGPGTRLTVT.

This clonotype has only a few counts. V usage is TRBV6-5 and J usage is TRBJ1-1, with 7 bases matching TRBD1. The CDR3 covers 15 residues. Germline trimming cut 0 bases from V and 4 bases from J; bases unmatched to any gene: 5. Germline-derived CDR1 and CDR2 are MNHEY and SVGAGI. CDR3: CASSYSYRGGTEAFF. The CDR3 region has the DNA TGTGCCAGCAGTTACTCTTACAGGGGAGGCACTGAAGCTTTCTTT.

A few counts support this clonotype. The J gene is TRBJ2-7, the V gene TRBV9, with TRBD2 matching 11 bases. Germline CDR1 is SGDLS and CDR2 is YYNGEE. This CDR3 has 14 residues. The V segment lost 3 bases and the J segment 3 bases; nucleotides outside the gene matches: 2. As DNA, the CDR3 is TGTGCCAGCAGCGCGACTAGCGGGAACTACGAGCAGTACTTC. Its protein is CASSATSGNYEQYF. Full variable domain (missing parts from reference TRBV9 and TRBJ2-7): DSGVTQTPKHLITATGQRVTLRCSPRSGDLSVYWYQQSLDQGLQFLIQYYNGEERAKGNILERFSAQQFPDLHSELNLSSLELGDSALYFCASSATSGNYEQYFGPGTRLTVT.

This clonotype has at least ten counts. The CDR3 loop is CASSQFEQGVNQPQHF. The CDR3 DNA follows: TGTGCCAGCAGCCAATTTGAACAGGGGGTGAATCAGCCCCAGCATTTT. The chain couples TRBV16 to TRBJ1-5; 8 bases agree with TRBD1. The germline CDR1 and CDR2 sequences are KGHSY and FQNENV. Trimming removed 1 base from V and 4 bases from J; junction bases left unmatched: 6. The CDR3 has 16 residues.

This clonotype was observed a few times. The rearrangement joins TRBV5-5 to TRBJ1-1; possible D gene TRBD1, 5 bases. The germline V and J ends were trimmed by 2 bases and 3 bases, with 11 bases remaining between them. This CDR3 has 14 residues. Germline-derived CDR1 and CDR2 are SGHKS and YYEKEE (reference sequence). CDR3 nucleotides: TGTGCCAGCAGCTTCGGGTGGGGGGACACTGAAGCTTTCTTT. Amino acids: CASSFGWGDTEAFF.

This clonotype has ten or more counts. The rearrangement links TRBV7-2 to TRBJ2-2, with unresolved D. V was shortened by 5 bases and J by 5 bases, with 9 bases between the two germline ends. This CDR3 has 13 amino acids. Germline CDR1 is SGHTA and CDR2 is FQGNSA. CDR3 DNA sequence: TGTGCCAGCAGCCCATCAAGAACCGGGGAGCTGTTTTTT. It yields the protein CASSPSRTGELFF.

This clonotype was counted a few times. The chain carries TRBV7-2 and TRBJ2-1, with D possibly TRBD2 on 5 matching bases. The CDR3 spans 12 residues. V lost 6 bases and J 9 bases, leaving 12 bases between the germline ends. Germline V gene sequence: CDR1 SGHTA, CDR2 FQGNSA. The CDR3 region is CASSYFGLEQFF. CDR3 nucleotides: TGTGCCAGCAGTTATTTTGGACTTGAGCAGTTCTTC.

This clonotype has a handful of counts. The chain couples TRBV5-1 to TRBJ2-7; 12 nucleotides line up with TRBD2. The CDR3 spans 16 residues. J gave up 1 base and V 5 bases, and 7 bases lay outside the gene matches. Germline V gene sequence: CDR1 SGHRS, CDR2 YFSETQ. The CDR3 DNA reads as TGCGCCAGCAGAGACCTAGCGGGGGGGCGTTCCTACGAGCAGTACTTC. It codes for CASRDLAGGRSYEQYF.

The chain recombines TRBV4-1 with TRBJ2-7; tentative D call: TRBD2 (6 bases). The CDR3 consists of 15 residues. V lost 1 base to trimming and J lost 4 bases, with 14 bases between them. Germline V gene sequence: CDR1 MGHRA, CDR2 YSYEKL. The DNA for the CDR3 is TGCGCCAGCAGCCAAGTGGGGCGGGGTACGTACGAGCAGTACTTC. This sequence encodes CASSQVGRGTYEQYF.

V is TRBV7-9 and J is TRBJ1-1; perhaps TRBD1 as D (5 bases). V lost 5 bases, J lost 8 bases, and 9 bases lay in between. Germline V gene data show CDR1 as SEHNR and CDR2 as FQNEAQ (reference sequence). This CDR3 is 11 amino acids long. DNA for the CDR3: TGTGCCAGCAGCGGGACCAAAGAAGCTTTCTTT. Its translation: CASSGTKEAFF.

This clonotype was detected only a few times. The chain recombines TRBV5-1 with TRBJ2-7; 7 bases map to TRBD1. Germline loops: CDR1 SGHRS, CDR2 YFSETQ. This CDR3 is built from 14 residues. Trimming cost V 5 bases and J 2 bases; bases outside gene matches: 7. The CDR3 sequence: CASRESTGTYEQYF. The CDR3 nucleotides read TGCGCCAGCAGGGAGTCGACAGGGACCTACGAGCAGTACTTC.

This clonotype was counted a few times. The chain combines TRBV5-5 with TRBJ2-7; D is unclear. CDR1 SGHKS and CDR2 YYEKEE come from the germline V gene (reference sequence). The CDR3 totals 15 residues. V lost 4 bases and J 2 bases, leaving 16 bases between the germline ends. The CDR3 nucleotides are TGTGCCAGCAGCCCGGCCGGTACCACCACCTACGAGCAGTACTTC. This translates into CASSPAGTTTYEQYF.

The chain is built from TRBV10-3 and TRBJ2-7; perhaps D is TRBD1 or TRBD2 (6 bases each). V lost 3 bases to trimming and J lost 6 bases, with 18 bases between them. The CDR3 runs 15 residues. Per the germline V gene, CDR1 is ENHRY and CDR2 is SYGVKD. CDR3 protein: CAISDRGIRGAEQYF. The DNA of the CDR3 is TGTGCCATCAGTGACAGGGGCATAAGGGGGGCCGAGCAGTACTTC.

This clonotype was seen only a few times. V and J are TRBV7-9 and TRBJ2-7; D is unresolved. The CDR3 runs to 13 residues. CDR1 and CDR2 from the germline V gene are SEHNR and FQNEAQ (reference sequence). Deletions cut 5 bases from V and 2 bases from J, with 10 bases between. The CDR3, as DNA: TGTGCCAGCAGCAAAGACATGACCTACGAGCAGTACTTC. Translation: CASSKDMTYEQYF.

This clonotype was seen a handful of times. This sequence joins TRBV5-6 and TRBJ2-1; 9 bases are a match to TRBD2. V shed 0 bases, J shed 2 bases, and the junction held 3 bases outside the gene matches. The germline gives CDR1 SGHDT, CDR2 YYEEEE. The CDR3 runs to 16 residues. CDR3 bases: TGTGCCAGCAGCTTGGATCCTAGCGGGGCCTACAATGAGCAGTTCTTC. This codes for CASSLDPSGAYNEQFF.